Below, 17 T cell receptor beta chains from the same sample are listed, as sequenced in a study of T cells after yellow fever vaccination. TCRdb called the 5' RACE reads again in MiXCR, with one record for every CDR3 protein. The sample yields more than 250,000 distinct CDR3 sequences, roughly 6.8% seen once. This specimen was PBMCs, taken approximately 47 days after the first yellow fever vaccination. The receptors were sampled from a man aged 18 to 29 who received the YFV17D yellow fever vaccine.

A few counts support this clonotype. The V call is TRBV12-3 or TRBV12-4, the J call TRBJ1-3; D is undetermined. The CDR3 runs 15 residues. Trimming left V 11 bases short and J 0 bases short, with 17 bases between. CDR3 region: CAHPTPGGSGNTIYF. CDR3 sequence (DNA): TGTGCCCACCCTACGCCTGGAGGCTCTGGAAACACCATATATTTT.

This chain links TRBV29-1 with TRBJ1-1; 9 bases fit TRBD1. This CDR3 has 13 residues. CDR1 is SQVTM, CDR2 ANQGSEA, per germline. The ends lost 7 bases at V and 3 bases at J; junction bases unmatched: 6. The CDR3 bases are TGCAGCGGTGCGACAGGGGGGGACACTGAAGCTTTCTTT. This encodes CSGATGGDTEAFF.

This clonotype has a handful of counts. This chain uses TRBV11-2 with TRBJ2-7, with D perhaps TRBD2 (5 bases). The CDR3 consists of 14 residues. In germline, CDR1 is SGHAT, CDR2 FQNNGV. Trimming removed 4 bases at V and 3 bases at J, with 13 bases between. The CDR3 is CASSYDYLNYEQYV. In nucleotides, the CDR3 is TGTGCCAGCAGCTACGACTATCTCAACTACGAGCAGTACGTC.

This clonotype was seen only a few times. The chain carries TRBV6-2 or TRBV6-3 and TRBJ2-7; the D is unclear. V was cut by 6 bases and J by 9 bases, with 15 bases left in between. Germline CDR1 reads MNHEY; CDR2 reads SVGEGT. The CDR3 runs 12 residues. The CDR3 DNA is TGTGCCAGCAGCCCTTACTCCGACGGGCAGTACTTC. Amino acid sequence: CASSPYSDGQYF.

The V and J genes are TRBV7-8 and TRBJ2-5; TRBD2 matches 13 bases. CDR1 and CDR2 (germline): SGHVS, FQNEAQ. The length of the CDR3 is 15 residues. With 3 bases clipped from V and 4 bases from J, the junction kept 2 bases outside the gene matches. CDR3 amino acids: CASSFRLAGGETQYF. The DNA of the CDR3 is TGTGCCAGCAGCTTCCGACTAGCGGGAGGAGAGACCCAGTACTTC.

The chain joins TRBV5-1 to TRBJ2-3; 9 bases agree with TRBD1. The germline CDR1 and CDR2 sequences are SGHRS and YFSETQ. V dropped 4 bases and J dropped 4; count of bases not matched to a gene: 7. The CDR3 is made up of 15 amino acids. CDR3 nucleotides: TGCGCCAGCAGCACAGGGACAGGGCGTGCAGATACGCAGTATTTT. Translating it yields CASSTGTGRADTQYF. Full variable domain (rest looked up from reference TRBV5-1 and TRBJ2-3): KAGVTQTPRYLIKTRGQQVTLSCSPISGHRSVSWYQQTPGQGLQFLFEYFSETQRNKGNFPGRFSGRQFSNSRSEMNVSTLELGDSALYLCASSTGTGRADTQYFGPGTRLTVL.

This clonotype was observed many times. The gene calls are TRBV6-8 and TRBJ2-2; possible D gene TRBD1, 6 bases. Between the trimmed V and J ends, which lost 5 bases and 1 base, there was a span of 11 bases. Germline V CDR1 and CDR2: MNHGY, SAAAGT. The CDR3 sequence is 15 residues long. CDR3 coding DNA: TGTGCCAGCAGTGTCCGGGACAAGAACACCGGGGAGCTGTTTTTT. Encoded protein: CASSVRDKNTGELFF.

V usage is TRBV6-6 and J usage is TRBJ2-2; D is ambiguous. CDR1 MNHNY and CDR2 SVGAGI come from the germline V gene (reference sequence). The length of the CDR3 is 13 residues. Trimming pared 1 base from V and 5 bases from J, leaving 5 bases between. Written as DNA, the CDR3 is TGTGCCAGCAGTTACTTCGCAACCGGGGAGCTGTTTTTT. Translated: CASSYFATGELFF.

CDR3 region: CSGGLGTGRDTGELFF. For the CDR3, the DNA is TGCAGCGGGGGACTCGGGACAGGCAGAGACACCGGGGAGCTGTTTTTT. The chain has TRBV29-1 and TRBJ2-2; TRBD1 matches at 8 bases. This CDR3 comprises 16 residues. The V gene's germline CDR1 is SQVTM and CDR2 ANQGSEA. Germline trimming cut 7 bases from V and 3 bases from J; bases unmatched to any gene: 13.

Many counts were recorded for this clonotype. This chain joins TRBV20-1 and TRBJ2-7, with TRBD2 as a possible D gene (5 bases). V lost 5 bases and J 0 bases, leaving 11 bases between the germline ends. Germline CDR1 reads DFQATT; CDR2 reads SNEGSKA (reference sequence). The CDR3 covers 13 residues. This chain's CDR3 is CSALTGNSYEQYV. The CDR3 DNA sequence: TGCAGTGCTTTGACCGGGAACTCCTACGAGCAGTACGTC.

J is TRBJ1-1 and V is TRBV14, with 9 bases matching TRBD1. The V gene's germline CDR1 is SGHDN and CDR2 FVKESK. J was trimmed by 11 bases and V by 1 base; bases with no gene match: 8. The CDR3 loop spans 14 amino acids. CDR3 DNA sequence: TGTGCCAGCAGCCAAGGGGGGAAGGGGACAGGGGCTTTCTTT. Translation: CASSQGGKGTGAFF. The full variable domain, completed using reference TRBV14 and TRBJ1-1, is EAGVTQFPSHSVIEKGQTVTLRCDPISGHDNLYWYRRVMGKEIKFLLHFVKESKQDESGMPNNRFLAERTGGTYSTLKVQPAELEDSGVYFCASSQGGKGTGAFFGQGTRLTVV.

This clonotype was seen more than once but under ten times. V is TRBV4-3 and J is TRBJ2-1; D assignment may be TRBD1 or TRBD2 (5 bases each). Looked up from germline, CDR1 is LGHNA and CDR2 is YSLEER. The CDR3 totals 17 residues. Trimming left V 0 bases short and J 6 bases short, with 18 bases between. The CDR3 protein is CASSQEPGTGSSNEQFF. In nucleotides, the CDR3 is TGCGCCAGCAGCCAAGAGCCTGGGACGGGAAGCAGCAATGAGCAGTTCTTC.

This clonotype has more than one count but fewer than ten. V usage is TRBV7-8 and J usage is TRBJ2-7; D might be TRBD1 or TRBD2, each matching 6 bases. The CDR3 consists of 15 residues. Germline V lookup: CDR1 SGHVS, CDR2 FQNEAQ. V lost 1 base and J lost 3, with 13 bases in between. Here the CDR3 reads CASSLGGDKNYEQYV. CDR3 bases: TGTGCCAGCAGCTTAGGGGGGGACAAAAACTACGAGCAGTACGTC.

This clonotype was seen more than once but under ten times. The J gene is TRBJ2-1, the V gene TRBV19; the match to TRBD1 covers 8 bases. This CDR3 comprises 14 residues. Germline CDR1 LNHDA, CDR2 SQIVND (reference sequence). With 5 bases clipped from V and 9 bases from J, the junction kept 9 bases outside the gene matches. CDR3 amino acids: CASSQGSGGGEQFF. CDR3 nucleotide sequence: TGTGCCAGTAGTCAGGGGTCAGGGGGCGGTGAGCAGTTCTTC.

This clonotype was seen a few times. The genes are TRBV6-2 or TRBV6-3 and TRBJ2-1; perhaps TRBD1 as D (6 bases). Trimming cost V 0 bases and J 9 bases, with 12 bases left between them. The germline V gene encodes CDR1 MNHEY and CDR2 SVGEGT. This CDR3 comprises 14 residues. The CDR3 DNA is TGTGCCAGCAGTTACTCGTACAGGGCTACTGAGCAGTTCTTC. This codes for CASSYSYRATEQFF.

The chain uses TRBV5-1 and TRBJ2-1, with TRBD1 matching 7 bases. Germline V gene lookup returns CDR1 SGHRS and CDR2 YFSETQ. CDR3 length: 15 amino acids. The trim removed 1 base at V and 3 bases at J, leaving 4 bases unmatched. CDR3 DNA: TGCGCCAGCAGCTTGAGACAGGGCCACTACAATGAGCAGTTCTTC. Translation: CASSLRQGHYNEQFF.

The chain couples TRBV7-2 to TRBJ1-1; D perhaps matches TRBD1 (6 bases). V was shortened by 2 bases and J by 3 bases, with 10 bases between the two germline ends. The CDR3 totals 14 residues. Per germline, CDR1 SGHTA and CDR2 FQGNSA. CDR3 sequence (DNA): TGTGCCAGCAGCTTATGGGGGGCAGACACTGAAGCTTTCTTT. Translation gives CASSLWGADTEAFF.